Listed below are T cell receptor beta chains from one sample, sequenced in a study of cytomegalovirus exposure and HLA in healthy donors. TCRdb's copy holds only in-frame clones and misses some; the assay was immunoSEQ multiplex PCR. The sample includes approximately 150,000 clones, roughly 79% of them seen just once. Sequences were obtained from PBMCs. These TCRs come from a young woman in good health and CMV-seropositive. Both conserved end residues are part of each CDR3. Each record gives: V gene, clone size, J gene, CDR3 length, D gene, CDR3 protein, CDR3 DNA. The D gene is left open where the match is weak. A clone size is listed for some rows: how often the clone was seen (once, few, many), or a class if it is expanded.

V: TRBV29-1; size: once; J: TRBJ2-7; length: 13; D: NA; CDR3: CSVGRGPAYEQYF; DNA: TGCAGCGTTGGGCGGGGCCCCGCTTACGAGCAGTACTTC
V: TRBV4-2; size: NA; J: TRBJ2-7; length: 14; D: NA; CDR3: CASSTGAGWYEQYF; DNA: TGTGCCAGCAGCACTGGCGCAGGGTGGTACGAGCAGTACTTC
V: TRBV6-6; size: NA; J: TRBJ2-3; length: 15; D: TRBD2; CDR3: CASSYISGGTDTQYF; DNA: TGTGCCAGCAGTTACATTAGCGGGGGAACAGATACGCAGTATTTT
V: TRBV13; size: NA; J: TRBJ2-7; length: 14; D: TRBD1; CDR3: CASSPGTGEYEQYF; DNA: TGTGCCAGCAGCCCCGGGACAGGGGAATACGAGCAGTACTTC
V: TRBV7-9; size: NA; J: TRBJ1-4; length: 18; D: NA; CDR3: CASSAKQGLGTTNEKLFF; DNA: TGTGCCAGCAGCGCGAAACAGGGTCTTGGTACAACTAATGAAAAACTGTTTTTT
V: TRBV6-5; size: NA; J: TRBJ1-2; length: 15; D: NA; CDR3: CASRPQGRIDCGYTF; DNA: TGTGCCAGCAGACCACAGGGAAGGATCGACTGTGGCTACACCTTC
V: TRBV5-1; size: NA; J: TRBJ1-1; length: 15; D: TRBD1; CDR3: CASSILTGENTEAFF; DNA: TGCGCCAGCAGTATCTTGACAGGGGAGAACACTGAAGCTTTCTTT
V: TRBV10-3; size: NA; J: TRBJ2-5; length: 14; D: TRBD2; CDR3: CATGRALDQETQYF; DNA: TGTGCCACTGGGAGGGCCTTGGACCAAGAGACCCAGTACTTC
V: TRBV5-6; size: NA; J: TRBJ1-4; length: 15; D: NA; CDR3: CASSKHSTFNEKLFF; DNA: TGTGCCAGCAGCAAACACAGCACGTTTAATGAAAAACTGTTTTTT
V: TRBV10-3; size: NA; J: TRBJ2-5; length: 17; D: NA; CDR3: CAISAGSGRSPQETQYF; DNA: TGTGCCATCAGTGCGGGGTCAGGGAGGAGCCCCCAAGAGACCCAGTACTTC
V: TRBV10-2; size: NA; J: TRBJ2-3; length: 17; D: TRBD2; CDR3: CASSGWTSGDSADTQYF; DNA: TGCGCCAGCAGTGGGTGGACTAGCGGGGATAGTGCAGATACGCAGTATTTT
V: TRBV11-2; size: once; J: TRBJ2-7; length: 14; D: TRBD2; CDR3: CASSWGGLAPEQYF; DNA: TGTGCCAGCAGCTGGGGGGGACTAGCCCCCGAGCAGTACTTC
V: TRBV7-9; size: NA; J: TRBJ1-2; length: 15; D: TRBD1; CDR3: CASSGDRGPFYGYTF; DNA: TGTGCCAGCAGCGGGGACAGGGGGCCATTCTATGGCTACACCTTC
V: TRBV4-3; size: NA; J: TRBJ2-7; length: 17; D: TRBD1; CDR3: CASSQEIPAGGHYEQYF; DNA: TGCGCCAGCAGCCAAGAAATCCCCGCAGGGGGCCACTACGAGCAGTACTTC
V: TRBV7-3; size: once; J: TRBJ2-3; length: 16; D: TRBD2; CDR3: CASSLNSGGPTDTQYF; DNA: TGTGCCAGCAGCTTAAACAGCGGGGGACCCACAGATACGCAGTATTTT
V: TRBV30; size: NA; J: TRBJ2-2; length: 15; D: TRBD1; CDR3: CAWGGDRGGTGELFF; DNA: TGTGCCTGGGGGGGCGACAGGGGCGGAACCGGGGAGCTGTTTTTT
V: TRBV13; size: NA; J: TRBJ2-3; length: 12; D: TRBD2; CDR3: CASSLGLATQYF; DNA: TGTGCCAGCAGCTTAGGACTAGCGACGCAGTATTTT
V: TRBV27; size: NA; J: TRBJ2-7; length: 13; D: TRBD1; CDR3: CASSPRGPYEQYF; DNA: TGTGCCAGCAGCCCCAGGGGGCCCTACGAGCAGTACTTC
V: TRBV7-9; size: NA; J: TRBJ1-1; length: 14; D: NA; CDR3: CASNGGQVNTEAFF; DNA: TGTGCCAGCAACGGAGGGCAAGTGAACACTGAAGCTTTCTTT
V: TRBV29-1; size: NA; J: TRBJ2-5; length: 14; D: TRBD2; CDR3: CSVARRGGAETQYF; DNA: TGCAGCGTAGCCCGGCGGGGGGGCGCGGAGACCCAGTACTTC
V: TRBV2; size: NA; J: TRBJ2-2; length: 15; D: TRBD1; CDR3: CASSRTGGFPGELFF; DNA: TGTGCCAGCAGTCGGACAGGGGGTTTTCCCGGGGAGCTGTTTTTT
V: TRBV5-4; size: once; J: TRBJ1-4; length: 15; D: TRBD1; CDR3: CASSVDRGHFEKLFF; DNA: TGTGCCAGCAGCGTTGACAGGGGGCACTTCGAAAAACTGTTTTTT
V: TRBV30; size: NA; J: TRBJ2-1; length: 16; D: TRBD2; CDR3: CAWSNDLAGGYNEQFF; DNA: TGTGCCTGGAGTAACGATCTAGCGGGCGGTTACAATGAGCAGTTCTTC
V: TRBV27; size: few; J: TRBJ2-1; length: 14; D: TRBD1; CDR3: CASQRQGGYNEQFF; DNA: TGTGCCAGCCAACGACAGGGGGGCTACAATGAGCAGTTCTTC
V: TRBV10-3; size: NA; J: TRBJ2-1; length: 16; D: TRBD1; CDR3: CAISAPRTGGYNEQFF; DNA: TGTGCCATCAGTGCGCCTAGGACAGGCGGCTACAATGAGCAGTTCTTC
V: TRBV6-5; size: NA; J: TRBJ1-6; length: 15; D: TRBD1; CDR3: CASSSAGGGYSPLHF; DNA: TGTGCCAGCAGTTCAGCCGGAGGGGGCTATTCACCCCTCCACTTT
V: TRBV5-4; size: NA; J: TRBJ2-5; length: 11; D: NA; CDR3: CASSRAETQYF; DNA: TGTGCCAGCAGCCGCGCGGAGACCCAGTACTTC
V: TRBV29-1; size: few; J: TRBJ2-5; length: 14; D: NA; CDR3: CSVAPRGIGETQYF; DNA: TGCAGCGTTGCTCCCCGGGGGATCGGAGAGACCCAGTACTTC